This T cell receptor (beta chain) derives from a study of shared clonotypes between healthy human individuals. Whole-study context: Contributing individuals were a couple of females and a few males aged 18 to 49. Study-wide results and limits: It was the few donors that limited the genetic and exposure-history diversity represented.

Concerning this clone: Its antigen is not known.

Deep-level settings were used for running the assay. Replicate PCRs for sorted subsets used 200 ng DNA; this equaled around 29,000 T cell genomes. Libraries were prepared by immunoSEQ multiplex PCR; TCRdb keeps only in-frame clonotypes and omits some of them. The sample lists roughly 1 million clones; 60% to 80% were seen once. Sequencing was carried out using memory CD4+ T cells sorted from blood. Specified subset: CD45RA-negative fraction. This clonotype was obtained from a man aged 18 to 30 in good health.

The chain's CDR3 is CSGGTDNEKLFF. CDR3 DNA: TGCAGCGGGGGGACGGATAATGAAAAACTGTTTTTT. This chain uses TRBV29-1 with TRBJ1-4; D is possibly TRBD1 (5 bases). Trimming removed 7 bases from V and 4 bases from J, with 10 bases in between. From germline, CDR1 is SQVTM and CDR2 ANQGSEA. The CDR3 is made up of 12 amino acids.